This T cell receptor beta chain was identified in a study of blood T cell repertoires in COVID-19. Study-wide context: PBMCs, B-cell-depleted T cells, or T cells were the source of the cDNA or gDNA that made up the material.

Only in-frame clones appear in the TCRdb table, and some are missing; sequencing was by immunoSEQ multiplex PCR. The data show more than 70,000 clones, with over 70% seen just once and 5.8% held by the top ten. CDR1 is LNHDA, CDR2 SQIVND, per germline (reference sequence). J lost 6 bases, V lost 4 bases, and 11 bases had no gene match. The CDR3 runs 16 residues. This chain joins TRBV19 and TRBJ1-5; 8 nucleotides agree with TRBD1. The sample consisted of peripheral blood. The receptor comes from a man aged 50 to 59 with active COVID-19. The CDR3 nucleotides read TGTGCCAGTAGTAGCGTTTCCAGGGGGCGCATTCAGCCCCAGCATTTT. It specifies CASSSVSRGRIQPQHF.